The 7 T cell receptor beta chains below were found in one sample sequenced in a study of cytomegalovirus exposure and HLA in healthy donors. The PCR ran on 60 Vbeta and 13 Jbeta primers. The data were produced by immunoSEQ multiplex PCR, yet TCRdb's version contains in-frame clones alone and is incomplete. The repertoire holds 130,000 or so clones, with approximately 74% as singletons. Sequenced input: PBMCs. The receptor source for this set is a man in his forties in good health and CMV-seropositive.

The chain has TRBV5-4 and TRBJ2-4; 8 bases agree with TRBD1. The CDR3 covers 15 residues. The J segment lost 8 bases and the V segment lost 3 bases, leaving 10 bases of the junction unmatched. Germline CDR1 reads SGHNT; CDR2 reads YYREEE (reference sequence). This CDR3 reads CASSSPGQGSYIQYF. The CDR3 DNA follows: TGTGCCAGCAGCTCACCCGGACAGGGTAGTTACATTCAGTACTTC.

This clone occurred a few times. The rearrangement joins TRBV11-2 to TRBJ1-1; TRBD1 matches 10 bases. From germline, CDR1 is SGHAT and CDR2 FQNNGV. V trimming: 5 bases; J trimming: 4 bases; junction bases outside the gene matches: 7. The CDR3 has 15 amino acids. CDR3: CASSLGTGVRTEAFF. DNA for the CDR3: TGTGCCAGCAGCCTCGGGACAGGGGTTCGCACTGAAGCTTTCTTT.

This clone was found once. The chain recombines TRBV18 with TRBJ2-7, with a possible D match to TRBD1 (5 bases). From germline, CDR1 is KGHSH and CDR2 LQKENI. The germline V and J ends were trimmed by 3 bases and 6 bases, with 9 bases remaining between them. This CDR3 region has 12 residues. In DNA form, the CDR3 reads TGTGCCAGCTCACCCCAGGGCGGCGAGCAGTACTTC. Its protein is CASSPQGGEQYF.

The table lists this clone with a few counts. The rearrangement joins TRBV7-8 to TRBJ1-1; TRBD1 is a possible D gene (5 bases). Per the germline V gene, CDR1 is SGHVS and CDR2 is FQNEAQ. V shed 6 bases and J shed 4 bases, with 12 bases lying between them. The CDR3 length is 13 residues. CDR3 sequence (DNA): TGTGCCAGCAGGGTCGGGGGGGGCACTGAAGCTTTCTTT. Its protein product is CASRVGGGTEAFF.

The V gene is TRBV19, the J gene TRBJ1-5, with 8 bases identical to TRBD1. J was trimmed by 2 bases and V by 5 bases; bases with no gene match: 17. In germline, CDR1 is LNHDA, CDR2 SQIVND (reference sequence). This CDR3 contains 19 residues. The CDR3 DNA reads TGTGCCAGTAGTTTGCGGACAGGGCTGGGGGGTGAGGGCAATCAGCCCCAGCATTTT. Residues: CASSLRTGLGGEGNQPQHF.

This sequence joins TRBV6-1 and TRBJ2-1; 7 positions agree with TRBD2. Germline V gene data show CDR1 as MNHNS and CDR2 as SASEGT. This CDR3 has 16 amino acids. V was clipped by 2 bases and J by 5 bases; unmatched bases: 9. The CDR3 DNA follows: TGTGCCAGCAGTGAACGGGAGCGGGAACTGAACAATGAGCAGTTCTTC. It specifies CASSERERELNNEQFF.

This CDR3 reads CASSQDIGGHSYNEQFF. CDR3 sequence (DNA): TGTGCCAGCAGCCAAGATATCGGCGGGCACTCTTACAATGAGCAGTTCTTC. The chain recombines TRBV4-2 with TRBJ2-1, with a tentative D call TRBD2 (5 bases). This CDR3 comprises 17 residues. The germline gives CDR1 LGHNA, CDR2 YNFKEQ. The ends were cut back, 0 bases at V and 4 bases at J, with 16 bases in the middle.